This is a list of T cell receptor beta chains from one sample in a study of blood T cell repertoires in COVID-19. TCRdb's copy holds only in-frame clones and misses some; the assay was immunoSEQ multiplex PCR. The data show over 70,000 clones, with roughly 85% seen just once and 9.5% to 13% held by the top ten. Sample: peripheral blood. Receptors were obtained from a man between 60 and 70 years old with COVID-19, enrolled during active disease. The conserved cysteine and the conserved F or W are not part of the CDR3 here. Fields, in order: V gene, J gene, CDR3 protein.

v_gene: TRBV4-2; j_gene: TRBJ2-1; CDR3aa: ASSQGPAGGRNEQF
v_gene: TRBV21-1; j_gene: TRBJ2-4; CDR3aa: ASRRGSKNIQY
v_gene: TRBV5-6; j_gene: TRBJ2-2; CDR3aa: ASSLRFGELF
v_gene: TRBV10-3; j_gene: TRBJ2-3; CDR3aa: AISESIDTQY
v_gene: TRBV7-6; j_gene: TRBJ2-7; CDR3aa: ASSPIGASEQY
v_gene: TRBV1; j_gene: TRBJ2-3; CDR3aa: TRSKLNTSRGTDTQY
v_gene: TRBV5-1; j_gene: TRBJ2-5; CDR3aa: ASTLRGSFETQY
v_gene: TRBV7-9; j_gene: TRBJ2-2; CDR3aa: ASSPLAGGNGELF
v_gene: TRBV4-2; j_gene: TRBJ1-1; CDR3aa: ASSLGGGVTEAF
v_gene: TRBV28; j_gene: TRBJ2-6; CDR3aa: ASSSDWHQPYSGANVLT
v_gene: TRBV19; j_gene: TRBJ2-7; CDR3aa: ASSIEGRTVQTQY
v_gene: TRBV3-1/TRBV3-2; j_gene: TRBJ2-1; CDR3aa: ASSQLQAAYNEQF
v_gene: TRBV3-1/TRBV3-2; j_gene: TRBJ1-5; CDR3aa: ASSQKGQGNQPQH
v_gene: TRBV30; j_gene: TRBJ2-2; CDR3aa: AWSGGAGNTGELF
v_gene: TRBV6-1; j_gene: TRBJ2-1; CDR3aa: ASSELAGGPYNEQF
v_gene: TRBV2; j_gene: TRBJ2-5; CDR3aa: ASSEMGSTETQY